This TCR beta chain came from a study of T-cell reconstitution after alpha-beta-depleted transplantation in children. The library targeted TCRbeta and was prepared with unique molecular identifiers. MiXCR, applied by TCRdb to the PCR reads, yields one record per CDR3 protein. The repertoire holds 580,000 or so distinct CDR3 sequences, 20% to 25% seen once, with roughly 13% in the top ten. General study results and limits: Several hundred expanded graft clones reportedly gave rise to the alpha-beta T cells present about two months after transplant. Surviving recipient T cells and thymic progenitors underlay high day-60 TCRbeta diversity in some patients. Counts and diversity of T cells one year after transplant came mostly from newly produced T cells.

Germline CDR1 reads DFQATT; CDR2 reads SNEGSKA (reference sequence). The J segment lost 10 bases and the V segment lost 0 bases, leaving 5 bases of the junction unmatched. This CDR3 comprises 15 residues. Turning to this clonotype: The antigen is undetermined.

The rearrangement joins TRBV20-1 to TRBJ2-1; 14 nucleotides match TRBD2. The material sequenced was PBMCs, mostly from graft donor cells, taken 360 days after TCRalphabeta/CD19-depleted stem cell transplant. The clonotype comes from a boy under three years old who had a stem cell transplant for acute myeloid leukemia, so the T cells may come from the graft donor. The DNA of the CDR3 is TGCAGTGCTAGAGATCTCGGGACTAGCGGGAGAGAGCAGTTCTTC. It codes for CSARDLGTSGREQFF.